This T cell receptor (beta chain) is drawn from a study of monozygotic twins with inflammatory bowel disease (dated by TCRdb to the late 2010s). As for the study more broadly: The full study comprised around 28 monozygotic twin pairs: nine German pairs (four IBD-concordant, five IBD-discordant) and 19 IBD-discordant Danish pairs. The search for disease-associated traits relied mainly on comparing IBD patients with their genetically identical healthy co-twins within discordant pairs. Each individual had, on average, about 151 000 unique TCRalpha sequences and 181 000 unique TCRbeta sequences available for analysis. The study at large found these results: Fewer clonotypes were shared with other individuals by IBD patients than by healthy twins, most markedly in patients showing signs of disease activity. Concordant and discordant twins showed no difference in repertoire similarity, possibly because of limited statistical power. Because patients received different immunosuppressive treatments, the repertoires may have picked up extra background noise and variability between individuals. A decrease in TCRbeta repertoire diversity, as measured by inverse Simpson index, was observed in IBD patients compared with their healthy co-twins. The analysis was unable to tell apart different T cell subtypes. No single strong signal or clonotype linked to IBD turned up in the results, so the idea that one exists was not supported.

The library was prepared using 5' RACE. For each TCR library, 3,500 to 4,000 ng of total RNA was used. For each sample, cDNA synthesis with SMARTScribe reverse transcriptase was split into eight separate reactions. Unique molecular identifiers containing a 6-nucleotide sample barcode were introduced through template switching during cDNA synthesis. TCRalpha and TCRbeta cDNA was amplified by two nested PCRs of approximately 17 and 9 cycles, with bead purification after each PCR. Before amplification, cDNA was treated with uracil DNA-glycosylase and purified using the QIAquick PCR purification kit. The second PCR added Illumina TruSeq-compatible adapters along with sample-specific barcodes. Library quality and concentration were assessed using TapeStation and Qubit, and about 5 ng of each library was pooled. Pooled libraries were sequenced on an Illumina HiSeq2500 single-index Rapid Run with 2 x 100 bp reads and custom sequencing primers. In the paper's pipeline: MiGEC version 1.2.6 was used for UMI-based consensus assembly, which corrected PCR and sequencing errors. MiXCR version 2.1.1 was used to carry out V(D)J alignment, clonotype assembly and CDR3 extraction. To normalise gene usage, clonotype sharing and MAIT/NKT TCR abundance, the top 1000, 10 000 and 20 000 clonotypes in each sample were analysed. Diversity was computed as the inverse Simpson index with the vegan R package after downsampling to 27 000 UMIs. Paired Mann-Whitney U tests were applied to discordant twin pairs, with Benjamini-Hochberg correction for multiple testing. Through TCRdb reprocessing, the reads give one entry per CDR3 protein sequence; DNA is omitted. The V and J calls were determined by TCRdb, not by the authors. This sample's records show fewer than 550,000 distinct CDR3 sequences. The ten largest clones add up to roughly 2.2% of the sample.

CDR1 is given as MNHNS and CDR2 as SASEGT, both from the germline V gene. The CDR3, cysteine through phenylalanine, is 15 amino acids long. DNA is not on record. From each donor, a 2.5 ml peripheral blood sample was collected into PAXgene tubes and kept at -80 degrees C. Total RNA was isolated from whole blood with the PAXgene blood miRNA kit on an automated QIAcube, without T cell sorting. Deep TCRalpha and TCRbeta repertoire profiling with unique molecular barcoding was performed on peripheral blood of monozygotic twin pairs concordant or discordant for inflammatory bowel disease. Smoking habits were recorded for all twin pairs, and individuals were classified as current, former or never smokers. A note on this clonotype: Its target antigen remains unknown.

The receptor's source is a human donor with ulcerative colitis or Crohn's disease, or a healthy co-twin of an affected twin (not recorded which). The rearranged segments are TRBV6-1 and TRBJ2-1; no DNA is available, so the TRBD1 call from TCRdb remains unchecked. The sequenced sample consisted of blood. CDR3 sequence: CASRETGSPYNEQFF.